The source of this T cell receptor beta chain is a study of cytomegalovirus exposure and HLA in healthy donors. Broader study findings: Confirmation was obtained in vitro that a few CMV-associated chains are specific for CMV antigens. For cytomegalovirus status, the classifier reportedly gave diagnoses with high specificity and sensitivity. Cytomegalovirus-associated TCR beta chains were listed, numbering some 170.

TCRdb's copy holds only in-frame clones and misses some; the assay was immunoSEQ multiplex PCR. The sample consists of about 240,000 clones, around 88% of them appearing once. Germline lookup yields CDR1 SEHNR and CDR2 FQNEAQ (reference sequence). The CDR3 covers 14 residues. V shed 5 bases and J shed 5 bases, with 16 bases lying between them. The sample holds a few counts of this clone. Its antigen is as yet unknown. The genes are TRBV7-9 and TRBJ2-7, with a possible D match to TRBD2 (6 bases). The source material was PBMCs. This clonotype was obtained from a woman aged 30 to 39 in good health and CMV-seropositive. The CDR3 sequence: CASSRLVRVDEQYF. The CDR3 DNA reads TGTGCCAGCAGCCGACTAGTCAGGGTGGACGAGCAGTACTTC.